The 5 T cell receptor beta chains in this list originate from one sample, sequenced in a study of liver allograft versus peripheral blood T cells. For the study at large: Within transplanted livers, the T cell receptor repertoires were examined and compared against the repertoires present in the peripheral blood of liver transplant recipients.

TCRdb fed the reads into MiXCR, producing one record per CDR3 protein. The sample shows over 10,000 distinct CDR3 sequences, less than 20% of them seen only once. These receptors all stem from a human patient who had a liver transplant. The graft donor may be the source of some T cells.

The V and J genes are TRBV20-1 and TRBJ2-4; 11 nucleotides match TRBD2. CDR3 length: 14 amino acids. Germline loops: CDR1 DFQATT, CDR2 SNEGSKA (reference sequence). The V segment lost 3 bases and the J segment 6 bases; nucleotides outside the gene matches: 4. The CDR3: CSASSGGASNIQYF. The CDR3 DNA is TGCAGTGCTAGTAGCGGGGGGGCTTCAAACATTCAGTACTTC.

Within the sample, this clonotype is medium-sized. The V call is TRBV10-3, the J call TRBJ2-7; perhaps D is TRBD1 or TRBD2 (7 bases each). The germline V gene has CDR1 ENHRY and CDR2 SYGVKD. The CDR3 has 15 residues. Trimming removed 6 bases at V and 0 bases at J, with 15 bases between. For the CDR3, the DNA is TGTGCCATCAGGGGAGGGACAGAGAGCTCCTACGAGCAGTACTTC. It translates to CAIRGGTESSYEQYF.

There are many counts of this clonotype. This rearrangement joins TRBV18 to TRBJ2-7, with D perhaps TRBD1 (6 bases). The CDR3 consists of 15 residues. V was pared by 0 bases and J by 3 bases, with 12 bases between. Germline CDR1 and CDR2: KGHSH and LQKENI. The CDR3, as DNA: TGTGCCAGCTCACCACCGGGGACACCTGTCTACGAGCAGTACTTC. It yields the protein CASSPPGTPVYEQYF.

This clonotype has a handful of counts. This rearrangement joins TRBV11-3 to TRBJ2-1, with D perhaps matching TRBD2 (6 bases). The CDR3 extends over 15 amino acids. Trimming cost V 0 bases and J 3 bases, with 9 bases left between them. Germline lookup yields CDR1 SGHNT and CDR2 YENEEA. The CDR3 loop reads CASSLEGRNYNEQFF. Here the CDR3 DNA reads TGTGCCAGCAGCTTAGAGGGGAGGAACTACAATGAGCAGTTCTTC.

This clonotype was found a few times. The chain is built from TRBV5-6 and TRBJ1-5; D is unresolved. The germline gives CDR1 SGHDT, CDR2 YYEEEE. Between the trimmed V and J ends, which lost 0 bases and 5 bases, there was a span of 15 bases. There are 16 residues in the CDR3. CDR3 residues: CASSLAGGLWDQPQHF. The CDR3 bases are TGTGCCAGCAGCTTGGCCGGAGGACTTTGGGATCAGCCCCAGCATTTT. The full variable domain, completed using reference TRBV5-6 and TRBJ1-5, is DAGVTQSPTHLIKTRGQQVTLRCSPKSGHDTVSWYQQALGQGPQFIFQYYEEEERQRGNFPDRFSGHQFPNYSSELNVNALLLGDSALYLCASSLAGGLWDQPQHFGDGTRLSIL.